A single sample is the source of the 15 T cell receptor beta chains below, sequenced in a study of response to subunit inactivated influenza vaccine. MiXCR, run by TCRdb on the RT-PCR reads, gives a single entry per CDR3 protein. The repertoire holds 500,000 to 650,000 distinct CDR3 sequences, approximately 7.1% seen once, with approximately 12% in the top ten. The specimen was PBMCs from blood, collected about 23 months after vaccination. Receptors were obtained from a man between 50 and 69 years old who received an inactivated influenza vaccine.

This clonotype was counted between two and nine times. J is TRBJ2-7 and V is TRBV5-4; tentative D call: TRBD1 (6 bases). The CDR3 is made up of 14 amino acids. Per germline, CDR1 SGHNT and CDR2 YYREEE (reference sequence). V was clipped by 1 base and J by 2 bases, with 10 bases between them. CDR3 sequence (DNA): TGTGCCAGCAGCTTGATGGGGGCGGCCTACGAGCAGTACTTC. The encoded protein is CASSLMGAAYEQYF.

This clonotype occurred a few times. The chain recombines TRBV5-1 with TRBJ2-3, with TRBD1 matching over 10 bases. V dropped 0 bases and J dropped 3; count of bases not matched to a gene: 7. There are 17 residues in the CDR3. Germline V CDR1 and CDR2: SGHRS, YFSETQ. CDR3 amino acids: CASSLVPGQGLTDTQYF. CDR3 in DNA: TGCGCCAGCAGCTTGGTCCCGGGACAGGGGTTAACAGATACGCAGTATTTT.

This clonotype has ten or more counts. This chain joins TRBV4-1 and TRBJ2-7, with 7 bases lining up with TRBD1. The V segment lost 4 bases and the J segment 0 bases; nucleotides outside the gene matches: 9. The CDR3 totals 16 residues. Germline V lookup: CDR1 MGHRA, CDR2 YSYEKL. This CDR3 is CASSLHTDRSSYEQYF. In nucleotides, the CDR3 is TGCGCCAGCAGCCTTCATACGGACAGGTCCTCCTACGAGCAGTACTTC.

In this sample, this clonotype turned up many times. This rearrangement joins TRBV3-1 to TRBJ2-1; D not resolved. Trimming shortened V by 2 bases and J by 8 bases, and 4 bases separated the two germline ends. Per germline, CDR1 LGHDT and CDR2 YNNKEL (reference sequence). There are 11 residues in the CDR3. The CDR3 spells CASSQTYEQFF. DNA of the CDR3: TGTGCCAGCAGCCAAACTTATGAGCAGTTCTTC.

The CDR3 reads CASSRGTGGDWEQYF. In nucleotides, the CDR3 is TGTGCCAGCAGCCGGGGGACAGGGGGGGATTGGGAGCAGTACTTC. This rearrangement joins TRBV14 to TRBJ2-7; 11 nucleotides match TRBD1. Per the germline V gene, CDR1 is SGHDN and CDR2 is FVKESK. This CDR3 comprises 15 residues. The ends lost 4 bases at V and 7 bases at J; junction bases unmatched: 9.

There are a few counts of this clonotype. This sequence joins TRBV28 and TRBJ2-4; D gene uncertain. The CDR3 is 13 residues long. V was pared by 6 bases and J by 0 bases, with 6 bases between. CDR1 is MDHEN, CDR2 SYDVKM, per germline. The CDR3 coding sequence is TGTGCCAGCAGACAGAGAGCCAAAAACATTCAGTACTTC. Translated, it gives CASRQRAKNIQYF.

This chain connects TRBV6-2 or TRBV6-3 to TRBJ2-7, with D unclear. Germline loops: CDR1 MNHEY, CDR2 SVGEGT. The CDR3 is 15 amino acids. Trimming pared 4 bases from V and 2 bases from J, leaving 15 bases between. CDR3 loop: CASSSQLGNTYEQYF. The CDR3 DNA is TGTGCCAGCAGTTCCCAGCTCGGCAACACCTACGAGCAGTACTTC.

The chain couples TRBV7-2 to TRBJ1-3; 7 nucleotides line up with TRBD1. The CDR3 consists of 16 residues. With V trimmed by 4 bases and J by 0 bases, 6 bases remained unmatched. CDR1 and CDR2 (germline): SGHTA, FQGNSA. For the CDR3, the DNA is TGTGCCAGCAGCTGGCGGGACAGATTCTCTGGAAACACCATATATTTT. Amino acid sequence: CASSWRDRFSGNTIYF.

This clonotype has more than one count but fewer than ten. This rearrangement joins TRBV11-2 to TRBJ2-7; 7 nucleotides align to TRBD2. Trimming took 4 bases from V and 2 from J; bases not matched to a gene: 8. The CDR3 consists of 15 residues. From germline, CDR1 is SGHAT and CDR2 FQNNGV. CDR3 in amino acids: CASSSDSSGAYEQYF. CDR3 DNA sequence: TGTGCCAGCAGCTCAGATTCTAGCGGCGCCTACGAGCAGTACTTC.

This clonotype was counted ten times or more. The chain is built from TRBV6-1 and TRBJ2-7; D possibly matches TRBD1 or TRBD2 (5 bases each). The CDR3 contains 14 residues. CDR1 and CDR2 from the germline V gene are MNHNS and SASEGT. The V gene lost 10 bases and the J gene lost 2 bases, with 18 bases spanning the gap. Here the CDR3 reads CAITAGTLPYEQYF. In nucleotides, the CDR3 is TGTGCCATCACAGCCGGGACCCTTCCCTACGAGCAGTACTTC.

This clonotype was counted ten times or more. The chain links TRBV12-3 or TRBV12-4 to TRBJ1-2; D is uncertain. V gave up 6 bases and J gave up 6 bases, with 14 bases separating them. CDR3 size: 13 residues. The CDR3 bases are TGTGCCAGCAGCTCCCATGCCCTTGATGGCTACACCTTC. Translated, it gives CASSSHALDGYTF.

In this sample, this clonotype turned up a few times. This chain uses TRBV18 with TRBJ1-3; D call uncertain. Trimming stripped 3 bases from V and 4 bases from J, with 7 bases between. The CDR3 contains 13 residues. Per germline, CDR1 KGHSH and CDR2 LQKENI. The CDR3 sequence: CASSPDLGNTIYF. The CDR3 DNA sequence: TGTGCCAGCTCACCGGACCTCGGAAACACCATATATTTT.

This clonotype has a count of ten or more. The chain combines TRBV29-1 with TRBJ2-7; D remains ambiguous. The V and J ends lost 4 bases and 2 bases respectively, with 15 bases between them. The length of the CDR3 is 14 residues. Germline V gene lookup returns CDR1 SQVTM and CDR2 ANQGSEA. CDR3 in DNA: TGCAGCGTTGGTTCGTTGGGCACTCCCTACGAGCAGTACTTC. Its translation: CSVGSLGTPYEQYF.

Turning to this clonotype: The junction departs from the called germline gene at one end, perhaps through a read error. This sequence joins TRBV25-1 and TRBJ2-7; 9 positions match TRBD2. The CDR3 covers 16 residues. Germline CDR1 reads MGHDK; CDR2 reads SYGVNS. CDR3 region: CASRGGRASSSYEQHF. The CDR3 DNA is TGTGCCAGCAGGGGCGGGAGGGCTTCGAGCTCCTACGAGCAGCACTTC.

There are a few counts of this clonotype. This chain connects TRBV5-1 to TRBJ2-5; a weak D match, TRBD1 (5 bases). The CDR3 consists of 15 residues. V lost 6 bases to trimming and J lost 1 base, with 16 bases between them. Germline-derived CDR1 and CDR2 are SGHRS and YFSETQ. The CDR3 region has the DNA TGCGCCAGCATAGCTGACAGTTTCCCCCAAGAGACCCAGTACTTC. Amino acids: CASIADSFPQETQYF.